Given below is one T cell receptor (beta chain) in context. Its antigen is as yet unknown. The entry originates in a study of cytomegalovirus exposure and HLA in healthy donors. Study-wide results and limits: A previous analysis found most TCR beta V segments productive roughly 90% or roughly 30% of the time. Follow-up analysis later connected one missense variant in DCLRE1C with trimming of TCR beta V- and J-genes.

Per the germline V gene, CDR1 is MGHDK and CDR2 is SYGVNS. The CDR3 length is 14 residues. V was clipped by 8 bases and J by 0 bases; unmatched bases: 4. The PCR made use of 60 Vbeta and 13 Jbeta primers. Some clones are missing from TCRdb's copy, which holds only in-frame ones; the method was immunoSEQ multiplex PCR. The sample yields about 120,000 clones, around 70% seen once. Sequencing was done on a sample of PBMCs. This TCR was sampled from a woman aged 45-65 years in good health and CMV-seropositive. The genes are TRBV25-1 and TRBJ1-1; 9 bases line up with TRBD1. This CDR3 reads CASGGQGMNTEAFF. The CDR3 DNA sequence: TGTGCCAGCGGAGGACAGGGGATGAACACTGAAGCTTTCTTT.